A single sample gave rise to the 18 T cell receptor beta chains below, sequenced in a study of shared clonotypes between healthy human individuals. The table came from immunoSEQ multiplex PCR; TCRdb's copy has only in-frame clones and leaves some out. The sample shows about 1.5 million clones, under 99% of them seen only once. Sequencing used naive CD4+ T cells sorted from blood. Subset meaning: CD45RA+ positively selected. All receptors come from a man aged 30-40 years in good health.

This rearrangement joins TRBV2 to TRBJ2-3; D may match TRBD1 or TRBD2 (5 bases each). This CDR3 has 15 amino acids. V shed 3 bases and J shed 11 bases, with 21 bases lying between them. The germline gives CDR1 SNHLY, CDR2 FYNNEI. The CDR3 DNA is TGTGCCAGCAGTGAGGGTCCAGGGCCGGTAGGGAGGCAGTATTTT. It translates to CASSEGPGPVGRQYF.

This clone is a singleton in its sample. The chain joins TRBV29-1 to TRBJ2-7; TRBD1 matches 7 bases. The V and J ends lost 7 bases and 1 base, in that order; junction bases with no gene match: 1. The CDR3 is 11 amino acids. Germline CDR1 and CDR2: SQVTM and ANQGSEA. Written as DNA, the CDR3 is TGCAGCGCCAGGGGGTCCTACGAGCAGTACTTC. Its protein product is CSARGSYEQYF.

To note about this clone: The sample has other DNA sequences that encode this CDR3 too. V is TRBV6-1 and J is TRBJ2-2, with no clear D. CDR3 length: 14 amino acids. The V gene's germline CDR1 is MNHNS and CDR2 SASEGT. The V end was cut by 6 bases, the J end by 1 base, with 9 bases between. Here the CDR3 DNA reads TGTGCCAGCAGACGAACAGTGAACACCGGGGAGCTGTTTTTT. Its translation is CASRRTVNTGELFF.

Worth noting for this clone: Other DNA sequences in the sample encode the same CDR3. This chain links TRBV18 with TRBJ2-5; 10 bases align to TRBD1. This CDR3 comprises 14 residues. Germline V gene sequence: CDR1 KGHSH, CDR2 LQKENI. V lost 3 bases, J lost 2 bases, and 0 bases stayed unmatched. The CDR3 nucleotides read TGTGCCAGCTCACCGGACAGGGGGCAAGAGACCCAGTACTTC. This codes for CASSPDRGQETQYF. Looking up the rest from reference TRBV18 and TRBJ2-5 gives the full variable domain: NAGVMQNPRHLVRRRGQEARLRCSPMKGHSHVYWYRQLPEEGLKFMVYLQKENIIDESGMPKERFSAEFPKEGPSILRIQQVVRGDSAAYFCASSPDRGQETQYFGPGTRLLVL.

V gene TRBV10-1 combines with J gene TRBJ2-7; a weak D match, TRBD1 (6 bases). This CDR3 region has 13 residues. CDR1 and CDR2 from the germline V gene are WNHNN and SYGVQD (reference sequence). Trimming shortened V by 4 bases and J by 6 bases, and 13 bases separated the two germline ends. The CDR3 nucleotides read TGCGCCAGCAGTGGAGGGGGTGGGACCGAGCAGTACTTC. This encodes CASSGGGGTEQYF.

As concerns this clone: The same CDR3 arises from other DNA sequences in this sample as well. The chain has TRBV6-4 and TRBJ2-3, with 11 nucleotides matching TRBD2. There are 15 residues in the CDR3. The J segment lost 3 bases and the V segment lost 4 bases, leaving 3 bases of the junction unmatched. Germline CDR1 reads MRHNA; CDR2 reads SNTAGT. CDR3 DNA sequence: TGTGCCAGCAGTGTCTTAGCGGGAGGGACAGATACGCAGTATTTT. Translated: CASSVLAGGTDTQYF.

The gene calls are TRBV4-2 and TRBJ1-4; D gene unclear. The length of the CDR3 is 19 residues. Per the germline V gene, CDR1 is LGHNA and CDR2 is YNFKEQ. Between the trimmed V and J ends, which lost 0 bases and 0 bases, there was a span of 17 bases. CDR3 nucleotide sequence: TGTGCCAGCAGCCAAGATTTTACCACAGACTCTGCAACTAATGAAAAACTGTTTTTT. This sequence encodes CASSQDFTTDSATNEKLFF.

The chain has TRBV18 and TRBJ2-7, with 7 bases identical to TRBD1. The CDR3 runs to 17 residues. V was clipped by 3 bases and J by 0 bases; unmatched bases: 11. Per the germline V gene, CDR1 is KGHSH and CDR2 is LQKENI. CDR3 nucleotide sequence: TGTGCCAGCTCACCTCTCCCCGGGACAGTGGGCTCCTACGAGCAGTACTTC. It encodes CASSPLPGTVGSYEQYF.

J is TRBJ1-2 and V is TRBV19; 8 bases align to TRBD1. This CDR3 has 14 residues. Unmatched junction bases numbered 5, after V lost 6 bases and J lost 2 bases. Germline assignment: CDR1 LNHDA and CDR2 SQIVND (reference sequence). CDR3 sequence reads: CASRRTGQNYGYTF. CDR3 in DNA: TGTGCCAGTAGACGGACAGGGCAGAACTATGGCTACACCTTC.

Written as DNA, the CDR3 is TGTGCCAGCAGGGATACCGGGACTCCAGGCCGGTGGGAGTACTTC. Its translation: CASRDTGTPGRWEYF. V usage is TRBV28 and J usage is TRBJ2-7, with D possibly TRBD2 on 6 matching bases. Germline CDR1 reads MDHEN; CDR2 reads SYDVKM. The CDR3 runs 15 residues. The V gene lost 6 bases and the J gene lost 11 bases, with 26 bases spanning the gap.

V gene TRBV7-9 combines with J gene TRBJ2-1; TRBD2 aligns across 8 bases. Losses at the gene ends were 4 bases for V and 6 bases for J; bases not matched to a gene: 11. The CDR3 totals 16 residues. CDR1 and CDR2 (germline): SEHNR, FQNEAQ (reference sequence). DNA for the CDR3: TGTGCCAGCAGCTGGATGAAGCGGGAGCGAGGCAATGAGCAGTTCTTC. It yields the protein CASSWMKRERGNEQFF.

V and J are TRBV2 and TRBJ1-5; the D is unclear. The germline V and J ends were trimmed by 0 bases and 5 bases, with 8 bases remaining between them. This CDR3 is built from 14 residues. From germline, CDR1 is SNHLY and CDR2 FYNNEI. The CDR3 sequence is CASSEASHYQPQHF. The CDR3 DNA reads TGTGCCAGCAGTGAAGCCTCTCATTATCAGCCCCAGCATTTT.

J is TRBJ2-5 and V is TRBV18, with no clear D. The CDR3 is made up of 15 amino acids. CDR1 and CDR2 from the germline V gene are KGHSH and LQKENI. V dropped 4 bases and J dropped 2 bases, with 14 bases sitting between them. CDR3 nucleotide sequence: TGTGCCAGCTCACTGACGGGCAAAGAACAAGAGACCCAGTACTTC. Amino acid sequence: CASSLTGKEQETQYF. The complete variable domain, with remaining parts taken from reference TRBV18 and TRBJ2-5, reads NAGVMQNPRHLVRRRGQEARLRCSPMKGHSHVYWYRQLPEEGLKFMVYLQKENIIDESGMPKERFSAEFPKEGPSILRIQQVVRGDSAAYFCASSLTGKEQETQYFGPGTRLLVL.

The chain employs TRBV6-5 and TRBJ2-7, with TRBD2 matching 7 bases. Germline V gene sequence: CDR1 MNHEY, CDR2 SVGAGI. This CDR3 comprises 15 residues. The V segment lost 6 bases and the J segment 0 bases; nucleotides outside the gene matches: 8. The CDR3 sequence is CASRPSGYNSYEQYF. CDR3 DNA sequence: TGTGCCAGCAGGCCTAGCGGATACAACTCCTACGAGCAGTACTTC.

V and J are TRBV5-1 and TRBJ2-1; 8 positions match TRBD1. Trimming removed 3 bases from V and 7 bases from J; junction bases left unmatched: 9. Germline CDR1 and CDR2: SGHRS and YFSETQ. The CDR3 contains 15 residues. The CDR3 sequence: CASSSRTGIENEQFF. Written as DNA, the CDR3 is TGCGCCAGCAGCTCCCGGACAGGGATTGAAAATGAGCAGTTCTTC.

The chain uses TRBV11-2 and TRBJ1-2; D not resolved. V gave up 0 bases and J gave up 14 bases, with 16 bases separating them. The CDR3 has 13 residues. In germline, CDR1 is SGHAT, CDR2 FQNNGV. Here the CDR3 DNA reads TGTGCCAGCAGCTTAGATAGGACCGGCGCTAGGACCTTC. It codes for CASSLDRTGARTF. Supplemented by reference TRBV11-2 and TRBJ1-2, the full variable domain reads EAGVAQSPRYKIIEKRQSVAFWCNPISGHATLYWYQQILGQGPKLLIQFQNNGVVDDSQLPKDRFSAERLKGVDSTLKIQPAKLEDSAVYLCASSLDRTGARTFGSGTRLTVV.

This chain connects TRBV5-1 to TRBJ1-3; D ambiguous. The CDR3 consists of 16 residues. V gave up 0 bases and J gave up 0 bases, with 10 bases separating them. Germline CDR1 SGHRS, CDR2 YFSETQ. CDR3 sequence: CASSLDLQSSGNTIYF. As DNA, the CDR3 is TGCGCCAGCAGCTTGGATCTACAGAGCTCTGGAAACACCATATATTTT.

The chain employs TRBV28 and TRBJ1-5, with no clear D. Trimming stripped 3 bases from V and 4 bases from J, with 13 bases between. Germline V CDR1 and CDR2: MDHEN, SYDVKM. The CDR3 contains 15 residues. The CDR3 DNA reads TGTGCCAGCAGTTTGAGGCAGCCGAGGAATCAGCCCCAGCATTTT. Its translation: CASSLRQPRNQPQHF.